This is a list of T cell receptor beta chains from one sample in a study of T cell responses to AZD1222 COVID-19 vaccine. The repertoire was sequenced with immunoSEQ multiplex PCR; TCRdb's copy has only in-frame clones and lacks some. The data hold around 140,000 clones, with more than 85% observed a single time. The sample in question was peripheral blood, obtained on day 0 of MenACWY control vaccination. These TCRs come from an adult in good health. CDR3s include the opening cysteine and the closing phenylalanine or tryptophan. Fields, in order: J gene, D gene, V gene, clone size, CDR3 protein, CDR3 DNA. A D gene is named only where the DNA matches it firmly. Not every row has a clone size; where given, it reads once, few, many or a size class.

j_call: TRBJ2-7
d_call: TRBD1
v_call: TRBV10-3
clone_size: .
cdr3_aa: CAKSRDRDYEQYF
cdr3_nt: TGTGCCAAATCCCGGGACAGGGACTACGAGCAGTACTTC

j_call: TRBJ2-3
d_call: TRBD1
v_call: TRBV5-1
clone_size: .
cdr3_aa: CASSLGQGDDTQYF
cdr3_nt: TGCGCCAGCAGCCTAGGACAGGGGGACGATACGCAGTATTTT

j_call: TRBJ1-2
d_call: .
v_call: TRBV13
clone_size: .
cdr3_aa: CASSLVWEGYTF
cdr3_nt: TGTGCCAGCAGCTTAGTTTGGGAAGGCTACACCTTC

j_call: TRBJ2-7
d_call: .
v_call: TRBV2
clone_size: .
cdr3_aa: CASSEGSLEQYF
cdr3_nt: TGTGCCAGCAGTGAAGGTAGCCTGGAGCAGTACTTC

j_call: TRBJ1-1
d_call: .
v_call: TRBV29-1
clone_size: once
cdr3_aa: CSVGMGDTEAFF
cdr3_nt: TGCAGCGTCGGTATGGGGGACACTGAAGCTTTCTTT

j_call: TRBJ2-1
d_call: TRBD1
v_call: TRBV5-1
clone_size: .
cdr3_aa: CASRGEPQGAVEQFF
cdr3_nt: TGCGCCAGCAGGGGAGAGCCACAGGGGGCGGTTGAGCAGTTCTTC

j_call: TRBJ1-2
d_call: .
v_call: TRBV6-2/TRBV6-3
clone_size: .
cdr3_aa: CASSYSEAYGYTF
cdr3_nt: TGTGCCAGCAGTTACTCGGAGGCCTATGGCTACACCTTC

j_call: TRBJ2-5
d_call: .
v_call: TRBV7-2
clone_size: .
cdr3_aa: CASSLVASQETQYF
cdr3_nt: TGTGCCAGCAGCTTAGTTGCTAGTCAAGAGACCCAGTACTTC

j_call: TRBJ1-1
d_call: TRBD1
v_call: TRBV9
clone_size: .
cdr3_aa: CASSPQTGWTEAFF
cdr3_nt: TGTGCCAGCAGCCCCCAGACAGGGTGGACTGAAGCTTTCTTT

j_call: TRBJ1-3
d_call: .
v_call: TRBV5-1
clone_size: once
cdr3_aa: CASSLGFSGNTIYF
cdr3_nt: TGCGCCAGCAGCTTAGGTTTTTCTGGAAACACCATATATTTT

j_call: TRBJ1-2
d_call: TRBD1
v_call: TRBV29-1
clone_size: .
cdr3_aa: CSVDPPDREYYGYTF
cdr3_nt: TGCAGCGTTGACCCCCCTGACAGGGAATACTATGGCTACACCTTC

j_call: TRBJ2-5
d_call: .
v_call: TRBV5-4
clone_size: once
cdr3_aa: CASSLEPRGGGAETQYF
cdr3_nt: TGTGCCAGCAGCTTGGAGCCCAGGGGCGGAGGGGCAGAGACCCAGTACTTC

j_call: TRBJ2-5
d_call: .
v_call: TRBV5-1
clone_size: .
cdr3_aa: CASSLSAAEQETQYF
cdr3_nt: TGCGCCAGCAGCTTGTCCGCGGCGGAACAAGAGACCCAGTACTTC

j_call: TRBJ1-6
d_call: .
v_call: TRBV27
clone_size: .
cdr3_aa: CASSLLGERVSPLHF
cdr3_nt: TGTGCCAGCAGTTTATTAGGGGAGCGGGTTTCACCCCTCCACTTT

j_call: TRBJ1-3
d_call: .
v_call: TRBV7-9
clone_size: .
cdr3_aa: CASSPRDSGNTIYF
cdr3_nt: TGTGCCAGCAGCCCCCGGGACTCTGGAAACACCATATATTTT

j_call: TRBJ1-2
d_call: .
v_call: TRBV3-1/TRBV3-2
clone_size: .
cdr3_aa: CASSQEGLPGGYTF
cdr3_nt: TGTGCCAGCAGCCAAGAGGGATTGCCAGGCGGCTACACCTTC

j_call: TRBJ2-7
d_call: TRBD1
v_call: TRBV15
clone_size: .
cdr3_aa: CATSRGQGFEQYF
cdr3_nt: TGTGCCACCAGCAGGGGACAGGGGTTCGAGCAGTACTTC

j_call: TRBJ2-3
d_call: TRBD2
v_call: TRBV5-1
clone_size: .
cdr3_aa: CASSWGGRAIHDTQYF
cdr3_nt: TGCGCCAGCAGTTGGGGCGGGAGGGCCATACATGATACGCAGTATTTT

j_call: TRBJ2-7
d_call: .
v_call: TRBV27
clone_size: .
cdr3_aa: CASSLWVEQYF
cdr3_nt: TGTGCCAGCAGTTTATGGGTCGAGCAGTACTTC

j_call: TRBJ2-1
d_call: .
v_call: TRBV9
clone_size: once
cdr3_aa: CASSAGGQNNEQFF
cdr3_nt: TGTGCCAGCAGCGCCGGAGGCCAGAACAATGAGCAGTTCTTC

j_call: TRBJ1-2
d_call: .
v_call: TRBV4-3
clone_size: .
cdr3_aa: CASSQDSGLGGYTF
cdr3_nt: TGCGCCAGCAGCCAAGATTCCGGGCTTGGTGGCTACACCTTC

j_call: TRBJ1-6
d_call: .
v_call: TRBV5-1
clone_size: .
cdr3_aa: CASSLAGPLLPLHF
cdr3_nt: TGCGCCAGCAGCTTGGCGGGACCTCTACTTCCCCTCCACTTT

j_call: TRBJ2-7
d_call: TRBD1
v_call: TRBV7-3
clone_size: .
cdr3_aa: CASSIRDRGAYEQYF
cdr3_nt: TGTGCCAGCAGCATACGGGACAGGGGGGCGTACGAGCAGTACTTC

j_call: TRBJ2-5
d_call: TRBD2
v_call: TRBV11-2
clone_size: .
cdr3_aa: CASSPGASGRWETQYF
cdr3_nt: TGTGCCAGCAGCCCGGGGGCTAGCGGGAGGTGGGAGACCCAGTACTTC

j_call: TRBJ1-1
d_call: .
v_call: TRBV11-2
clone_size: .
cdr3_aa: CASRPGRGGSTEAFF
cdr3_nt: TGTGCCAGCAGACCAGGCAGGGGAGGGAGCACTGAAGCTTTCTTT

j_call: TRBJ1-1
d_call: .
v_call: TRBV11-1
clone_size: .
cdr3_aa: CASSGQTNTEAFF
cdr3_nt: TGTGCCAGCAGCGGACAGACGAACACTGAAGCTTTCTTT

j_call: TRBJ1-6
d_call: .
v_call: TRBV6-1
clone_size: .
cdr3_aa: CASSERGGNSPLHF
cdr3_nt: TGTGCCAGCAGTGAAAGAGGAGGCAATTCACCCCTCCACTTT

j_call: TRBJ1-1
d_call: .
v_call: TRBV9
clone_size: .
cdr3_aa: CASSVTPGDEAFF
cdr3_nt: TGTGCCAGCAGCGTAACCCCAGGGGATGAAGCTTTCTTT

j_call: TRBJ2-2
d_call: .
v_call: TRBV19
clone_size: .
cdr3_aa: CASSIDLQTGWGSNTGELFF
cdr3_nt: TGTGCCAGTAGTATAGATCTCCAGACAGGTTGGGGTTCGAACACCGGGGAGCTGTTTTTT

j_call: TRBJ1-2
d_call: TRBD1
v_call: TRBV19
clone_size: once
cdr3_aa: CASSRQGAYYGYTF
cdr3_nt: TGTGCCAGTAGTCGGCAGGGGGCCTACTATGGCTACACCTTC

j_call: TRBJ2-2
d_call: TRBD2
v_call: TRBV4-1
clone_size: .
cdr3_aa: CASSQAGRNTGELFF
cdr3_nt: TGCGCCAGCAGCCAAGCCGGGAGGAATACCGGGGAGCTGTTTTTT

j_call: TRBJ2-1
d_call: .
v_call: TRBV5-6
clone_size: .
cdr3_aa: CASSQPSVNEQFF
cdr3_nt: TGTGCCAGCAGCCAGCCTAGCGTAAATGAGCAGTTCTTC

j_call: TRBJ2-7
d_call: TRBD1
v_call: TRBV2
clone_size: few
cdr3_aa: CASSSRTGGYEQYF
cdr3_nt: TGTGCCAGCAGTTCCCGGACAGGGGGCTACGAGCAGTACTTC

j_call: TRBJ1-1
d_call: TRBD1
v_call: TRBV7-3
clone_size: .
cdr3_aa: CASSLSPRDRVTEAFF
cdr3_nt: TGTGCCAGCAGCTTAAGCCCTCGGGACAGGGTCACTGAAGCTTTCTTT

j_call: TRBJ1-5
d_call: .
v_call: TRBV28
clone_size: .
cdr3_aa: CASKARMYSNQPQHF
cdr3_nt: TGTGCCAGCAAAGCGAGAATGTATAGCAATCAGCCCCAGCATTTT

j_call: TRBJ1-5
d_call: .
v_call: TRBV6-6
clone_size: .
cdr3_aa: CASSPTKPQGYSNQPQHF
cdr3_nt: TGTGCCAGCAGTCCCACAAAACCCCAGGGATATAGCAATCAGCCCCAGCATTTT

j_call: TRBJ2-7
d_call: .
v_call: TRBV11-2
clone_size: .
cdr3_aa: CASSLAPGGFYEQYF
cdr3_nt: TGTGCCAGCAGCTTAGCGCCAGGGGGGTTCTACGAGCAGTACTTC

j_call: TRBJ1-3
d_call: .
v_call: TRBV3-1/TRBV3-2
clone_size: .
cdr3_aa: CASSQGGSGNTIYF
cdr3_nt: TGTGCCAGCAGCCAAGGGGGAAGTGGAAACACCATATATTTT

j_call: TRBJ1-2
d_call: .
v_call: TRBV24-1
clone_size: few
cdr3_aa: CATTRLLYGYTF
cdr3_nt: TGTGCCACCACAAGGCTCCTCTATGGCTACACCTTC

j_call: TRBJ1-2
d_call: TRBD1
v_call: TRBV4-3
clone_size: .
cdr3_aa: CASSQGTGWGYGYTF
cdr3_nt: TGCGCCAGCAGCCAGGGGACAGGGTGGGGCTATGGCTACACCTTC

j_call: TRBJ2-1
d_call: .
v_call: TRBV9
clone_size: .
cdr3_aa: CASSKFSGVSSNEQFF
cdr3_nt: TGTGCCAGCAGCAAATTCTCGGGAGTATCTTCCAATGAGCAGTTCTTC

j_call: TRBJ1-2
d_call: .
v_call: TRBV10-3
clone_size: .
cdr3_aa: CAISEIPGLYGYTF
cdr3_nt: TGTGCCATCAGTGAGATTCCAGGGCTCTATGGCTACACCTTC

j_call: TRBJ2-3
d_call: .
v_call: TRBV4-3
clone_size: .
cdr3_aa: CASSQGTIPRTDTQYF
cdr3_nt: TGCGCCAGCAGCCAAGGGACCATCCCCCGCACAGATACGCAGTATTTT